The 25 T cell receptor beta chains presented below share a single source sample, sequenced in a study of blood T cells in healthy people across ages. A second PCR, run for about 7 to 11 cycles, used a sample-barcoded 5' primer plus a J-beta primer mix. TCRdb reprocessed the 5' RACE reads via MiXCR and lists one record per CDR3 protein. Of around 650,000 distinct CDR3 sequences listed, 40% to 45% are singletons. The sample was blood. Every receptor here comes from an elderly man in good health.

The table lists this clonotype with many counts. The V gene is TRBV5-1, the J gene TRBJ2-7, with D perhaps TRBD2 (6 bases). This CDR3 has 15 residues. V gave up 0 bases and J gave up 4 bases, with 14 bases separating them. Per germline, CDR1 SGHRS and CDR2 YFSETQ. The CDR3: CASSLEGRGRYEQYF. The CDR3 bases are TGCGCCAGCAGCTTGGAAGGGCGGGGAAGGTACGAGCAGTACTTC.

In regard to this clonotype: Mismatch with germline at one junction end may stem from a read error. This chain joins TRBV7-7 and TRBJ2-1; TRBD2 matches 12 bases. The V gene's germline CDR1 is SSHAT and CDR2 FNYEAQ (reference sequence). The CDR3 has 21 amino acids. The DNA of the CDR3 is TGTGCTAGCAGCCCCCGCCGGGACAGGGTGAGCGGGACTAGCGGGTACAATGAGCAGTTCTTC. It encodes CASSPRRDRVSGTSGYNEQFF.

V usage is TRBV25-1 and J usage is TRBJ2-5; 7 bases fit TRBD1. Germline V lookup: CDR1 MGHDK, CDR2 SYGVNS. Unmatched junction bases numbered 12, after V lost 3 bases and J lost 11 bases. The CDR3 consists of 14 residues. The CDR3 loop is CASSETGSFEKQYF. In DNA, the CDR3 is TGTGCCAGCAGTGAGACAGGGAGTTTCGAGAAGCAGTACTTC.

CDR3 sequence reads: CSASRVYGYTF. Here the CDR3 DNA reads TGCAGTGCTAGTAGGGTTTATGGCTACACCTTC. This chain connects TRBV20-1 to TRBJ1-2; D call uncertain. Germline CDR1 is DFQATT and CDR2 is SNEGSKA (reference sequence). The V and J ends lost 3 bases and 5 bases respectively, with 7 bases between them. This CDR3 has 11 amino acids.

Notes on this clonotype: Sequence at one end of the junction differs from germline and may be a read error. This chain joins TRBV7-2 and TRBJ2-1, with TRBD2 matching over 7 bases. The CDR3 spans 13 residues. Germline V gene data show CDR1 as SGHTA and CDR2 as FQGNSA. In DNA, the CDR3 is TGTGCCAGCAGCTTCTGGGACTACTATGAGCAGTTCTTC. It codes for CASSFWDYYEQFF.

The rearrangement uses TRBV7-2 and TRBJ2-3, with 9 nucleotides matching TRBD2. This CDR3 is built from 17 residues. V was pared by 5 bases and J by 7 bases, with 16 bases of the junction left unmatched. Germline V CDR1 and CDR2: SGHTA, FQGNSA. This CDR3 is CASSLQGTSRRVNTQYF. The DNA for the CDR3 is TGTGCCAGCAGCCTCCAGGGGACTAGCAGGAGAGTAAATACGCAGTATTTT.

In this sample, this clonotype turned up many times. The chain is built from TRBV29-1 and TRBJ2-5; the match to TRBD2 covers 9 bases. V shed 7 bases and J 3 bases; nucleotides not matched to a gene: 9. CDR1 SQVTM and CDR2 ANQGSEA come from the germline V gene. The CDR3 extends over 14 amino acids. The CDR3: CSAVQTSGKETQYF. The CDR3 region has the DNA TGCAGCGCGGTCCAGACTAGCGGTAAAGAGACCCAGTACTTC.

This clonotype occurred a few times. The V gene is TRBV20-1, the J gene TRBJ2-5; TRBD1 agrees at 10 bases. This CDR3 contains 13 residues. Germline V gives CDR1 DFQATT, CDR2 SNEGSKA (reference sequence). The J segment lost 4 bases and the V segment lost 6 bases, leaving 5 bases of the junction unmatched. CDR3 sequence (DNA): TGCAGTGCCGGGGACAGGGGACGAGAGACCCAGTACTTC. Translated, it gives CSAGDRGRETQYF.

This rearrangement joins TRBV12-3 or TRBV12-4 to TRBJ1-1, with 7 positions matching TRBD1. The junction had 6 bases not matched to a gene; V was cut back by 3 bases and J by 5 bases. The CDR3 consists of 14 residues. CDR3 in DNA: TGTGCCAGCAGTTTGAACAGGGGAGAAACTGAAGCTTTCTTT. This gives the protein CASSLNRGETEAFF.

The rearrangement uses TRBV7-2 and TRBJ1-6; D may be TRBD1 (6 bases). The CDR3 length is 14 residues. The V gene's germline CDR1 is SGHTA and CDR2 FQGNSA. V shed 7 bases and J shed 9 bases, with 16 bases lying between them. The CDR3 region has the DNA TGTGCCAGCACCCCCGGGGGGCGGGTTTCACCCCTCCACTTT. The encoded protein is CASTPGGRVSPLHF.

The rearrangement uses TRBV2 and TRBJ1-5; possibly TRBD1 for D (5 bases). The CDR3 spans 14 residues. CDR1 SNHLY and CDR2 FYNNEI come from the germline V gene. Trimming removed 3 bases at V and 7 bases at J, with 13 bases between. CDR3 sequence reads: CASSDRGAGQPQHF. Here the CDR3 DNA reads TGTGCCAGCAGTGATCGAGGGGCGGGGCAGCCCCAGCATTTT.

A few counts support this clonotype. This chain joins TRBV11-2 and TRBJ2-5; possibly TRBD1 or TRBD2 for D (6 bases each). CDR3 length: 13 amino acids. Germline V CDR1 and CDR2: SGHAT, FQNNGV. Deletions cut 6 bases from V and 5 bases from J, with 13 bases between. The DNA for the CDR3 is TGTGCCAGCAGGATAGGGGGGCTGGAGACCCAGTACTTC. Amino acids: CASRIGGLETQYF. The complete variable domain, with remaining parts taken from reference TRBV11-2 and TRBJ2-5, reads EAGVAQSPRYKIIEKRQSVAFWCNPISGHATLYWYQQILGQGPKLLIQFQNNGVVDDSQLPKDRFSAERLKGVDSTLKIQPAKLEDSAVYLCASRIGGLETQYFGPGTRLLVL.

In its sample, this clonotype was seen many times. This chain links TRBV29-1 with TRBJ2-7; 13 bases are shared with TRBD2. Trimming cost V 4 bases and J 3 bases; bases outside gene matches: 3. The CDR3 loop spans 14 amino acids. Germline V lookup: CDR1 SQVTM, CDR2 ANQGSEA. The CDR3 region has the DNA TGCAGCGTTGGGGGGACTAGCGGGGTCTACGAGCAGTACTTC. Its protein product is CSVGGTSGVYEQYF.

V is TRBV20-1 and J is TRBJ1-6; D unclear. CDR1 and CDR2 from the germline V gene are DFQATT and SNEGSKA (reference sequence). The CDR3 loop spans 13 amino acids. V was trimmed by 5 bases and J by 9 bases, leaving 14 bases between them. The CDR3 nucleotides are TGCAGTGCTCTCGGGCCGGGGAGTTCACCCCTCCACTTT. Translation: CSALGPGSSPLHF.

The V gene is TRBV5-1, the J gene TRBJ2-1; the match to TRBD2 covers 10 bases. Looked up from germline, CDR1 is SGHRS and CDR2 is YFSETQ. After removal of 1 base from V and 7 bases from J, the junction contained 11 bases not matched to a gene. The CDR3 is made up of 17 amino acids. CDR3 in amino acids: CASSLTPPSGRENEQFF. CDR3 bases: TGCGCCAGCAGCTTGACTCCGCCTAGCGGGAGAGAGAATGAGCAGTTCTTC.

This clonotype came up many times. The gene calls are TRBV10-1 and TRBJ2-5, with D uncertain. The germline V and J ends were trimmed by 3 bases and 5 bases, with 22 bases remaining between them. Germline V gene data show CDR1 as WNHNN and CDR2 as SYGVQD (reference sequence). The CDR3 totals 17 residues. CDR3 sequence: CASSEWKGNGPGETQYF. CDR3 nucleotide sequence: TGCGCCAGCAGTGAATGGAAGGGCAACGGCCCTGGGGAGACCCAGTACTTC.

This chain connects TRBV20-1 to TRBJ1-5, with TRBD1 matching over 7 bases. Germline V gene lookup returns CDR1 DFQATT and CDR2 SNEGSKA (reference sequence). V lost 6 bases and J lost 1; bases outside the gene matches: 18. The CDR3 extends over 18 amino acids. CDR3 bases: TGCAGTGCCATCATAACACCCTTAACAGGGGTGAGCAATCAGCCCCAGCATTTT. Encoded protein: CSAIITPLTGVSNQPQHF.

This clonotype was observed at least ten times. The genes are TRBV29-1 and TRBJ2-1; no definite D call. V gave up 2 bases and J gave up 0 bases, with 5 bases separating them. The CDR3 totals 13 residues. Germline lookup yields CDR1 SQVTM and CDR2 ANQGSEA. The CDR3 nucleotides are TGCAGCGTTGAAACCCGCTCCTACAATGAGCAGTTCTTC. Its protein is CSVETRSYNEQFF.

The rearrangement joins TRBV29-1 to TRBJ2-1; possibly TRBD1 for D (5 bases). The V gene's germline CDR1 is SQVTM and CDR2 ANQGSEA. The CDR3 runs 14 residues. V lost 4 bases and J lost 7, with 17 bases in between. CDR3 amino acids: CSVVQGAAVNEQFF. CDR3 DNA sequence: TGCAGCGTTGTCCAGGGTGCAGCCGTTAATGAGCAGTTCTTC.

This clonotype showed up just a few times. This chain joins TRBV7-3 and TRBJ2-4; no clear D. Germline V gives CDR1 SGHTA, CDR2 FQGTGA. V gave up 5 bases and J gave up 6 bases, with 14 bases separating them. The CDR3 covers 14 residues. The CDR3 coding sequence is TGTGCCAGCAGCGTAGTATCTGAGCCAAACATTCAGTACTTC. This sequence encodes CASSVVSEPNIQYF.

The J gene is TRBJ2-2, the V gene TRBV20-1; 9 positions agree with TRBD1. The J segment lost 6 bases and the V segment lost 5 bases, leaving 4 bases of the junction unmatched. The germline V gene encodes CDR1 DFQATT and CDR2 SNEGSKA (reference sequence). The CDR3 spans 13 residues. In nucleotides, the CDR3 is TGCAGTGCTCTGGACAGGGGAGCCGGGGAGCTGTTTTTT. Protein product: CSALDRGAGELFF.

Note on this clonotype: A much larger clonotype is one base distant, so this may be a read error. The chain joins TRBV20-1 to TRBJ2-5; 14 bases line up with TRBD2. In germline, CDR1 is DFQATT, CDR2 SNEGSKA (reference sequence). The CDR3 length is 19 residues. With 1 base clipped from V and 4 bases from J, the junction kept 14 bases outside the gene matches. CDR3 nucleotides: TGCAGTGCTAGAGGGGGGACTAGCGGGGGCAGAATTCTTCGAGAGACCCAGTACTTC. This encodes CSARGGTSGGRILRETQYF.

CDR3 in DNA: TGTGCCAGCAGTGAAGGCTTCGGGGGGAGGGTGGATACGCAGTATTTT. It specifies CASSEGFGGRVDTQYF. The rearrangement uses TRBV2 and TRBJ2-3; 7 bases fit TRBD2. The V segment lost 1 base and the J segment 6 bases; nucleotides outside the gene matches: 10. This CDR3 is 16 amino acids long. Germline V gene sequence: CDR1 SNHLY, CDR2 FYNNEI.

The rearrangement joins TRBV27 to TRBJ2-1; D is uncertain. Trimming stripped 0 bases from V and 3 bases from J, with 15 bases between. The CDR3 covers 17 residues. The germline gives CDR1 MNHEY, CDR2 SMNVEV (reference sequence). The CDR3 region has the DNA TGTGCCAGCAGTTTATCGGAACCAGCGAGAAACTACAATGAGCAGTTCTTC. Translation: CASSLSEPARNYNEQFF.

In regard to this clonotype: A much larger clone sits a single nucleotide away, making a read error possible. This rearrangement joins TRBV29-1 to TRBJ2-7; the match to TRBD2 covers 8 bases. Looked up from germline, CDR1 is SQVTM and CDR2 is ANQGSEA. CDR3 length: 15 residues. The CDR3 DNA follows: TGCAACGTAATGGGGATTAGCGGGGCCTCCTACGAGCAGTACTTC. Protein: CNVMGISGASYEQYF.